Shown below are 8 T cell receptor beta chains from a single sample sequenced in a study of blood T cell repertoires in COVID-19. Using immunoSEQ multiplex PCR, the repertoire was profiled, and TCRdb retains in-frame clones only, with some absent. This repertoire shows about 210,000 clones, about 83% found once; its top ten account for roughly 5.9%. The source material was PBMCs or T cells enriched from blood (not recorded which). The source of these receptors is a man between 35 and 55 years old with acute COVID-19.

This sequence joins TRBV6-6 and TRBJ2-3, with TRBD1 as a possible D gene (7 bases). Germline-derived CDR1 and CDR2 are MNHNY and SVGAGI (reference sequence). This CDR3 is built from 14 residues. Trimming shortened V by 2 bases and J by 7 bases, and 13 bases separated the two germline ends. The CDR3 loop is CASSYGGGANTQYF. For the CDR3, the DNA is TGTGCCAGCAGTTACGGAGGGGGCGCAAATACGCAGTATTTT.

The chain combines TRBV7-9 with TRBJ1-2; TRBD1 might be the D (6 bases). The germline gives CDR1 SEHNR, CDR2 FQNEAQ (reference sequence). This CDR3 has 13 residues. V was cut by 5 bases and J by 3 bases, with 10 bases left in between. CDR3 in DNA: TGTGCCAGCAGCCCTGGACAGTACTATGGCTACACCTTC. Amino acid sequence: CASSPGQYYGYTF.

V is TRBV25-1 and J is TRBJ1-6; D ambiguous. CDR1 MGHDK and CDR2 SYGVNS come from the germline V gene. This CDR3 comprises 11 residues. Trimming took off 6 bases at V and 8 bases at J, with 5 bases between the two ends. The chain's CDR3 is CASRRDSPLHF. Here the CDR3 DNA reads TGTGCCAGCAGGAGAGATTCACCCCTCCACTTT.

The genes are TRBV7-2 and TRBJ2-7; 7 positions agree with TRBD1. This CDR3 has 13 amino acids. The germline V gene encodes CDR1 SGHTA and CDR2 FQGNSA. V lost 6 bases to trimming and J lost 4 bases; unmatched junction nucleotides: 6. CDR3 DNA sequence: TGTGCCAGCAGTTCCGGGACAGATTACGAGCAGTACTTC. It is translated as CASSSGTDYEQYF.

The chain is built from TRBV3-1 (or the pseudogene TRBV3-2) and TRBJ2-7; D perhaps matches TRBD2 (6 bases). Germline V gene lookup returns CDR1 LGHDT and CDR2 YNNKEL (reference sequence). V shed 0 bases and J shed 3 bases, with 12 bases lying between them. The CDR3 covers 15 residues. The CDR3 here is CASSQDRRVSYEQYF. The CDR3 DNA reads as TGTGCCAGCAGCCAAGACCGGAGGGTAAGCTACGAGCAGTACTTC.

DNA for the CDR3: TGTGCCAGCAGTTACCGTGGGGCTCGGGAGACCCAGTACTTC. It is translated as CASSYRGARETQYF. The V gene is TRBV6-5, the J gene TRBJ2-5, with D maybe TRBD1 (5 bases). Trimming removed 2 bases at V and 5 bases at J, with 12 bases between. Germline V CDR1 and CDR2: MNHEY, SVGAGI. This CDR3 region has 14 residues.

The chain joins TRBV7-3 to TRBJ2-1; D possibly corresponds to TRBD2 (6 bases). V dropped 1 base and J dropped 2 bases, with 12 bases sitting between them. The CDR3 has 16 residues. CDR1 and CDR2 (germline): SGHTA, FQGTGA. CDR3 sequence reads: CASSLSGGTAYNEQFF. CDR3 bases: TGTGCCAGCAGCTTAAGTGGCGGGACTGCCTACAATGAGCAGTTCTTC.

The gene calls are TRBV7-9 and TRBJ1-2; the match to TRBD1 covers 10 bases. The trim removed 4 bases at V and 4 bases at J, leaving 12 bases unmatched. Germline V gives CDR1 SEHNR, CDR2 FQNEAQ (reference sequence). The CDR3 loop spans 17 amino acids. CDR3 nucleotides: TGTGCCAGCAGCTCGAGGGGGGACAGGGGTCGCGGCTATGGCTACACCTTC. Protein product: CASSSRGDRGRGYGYTF.